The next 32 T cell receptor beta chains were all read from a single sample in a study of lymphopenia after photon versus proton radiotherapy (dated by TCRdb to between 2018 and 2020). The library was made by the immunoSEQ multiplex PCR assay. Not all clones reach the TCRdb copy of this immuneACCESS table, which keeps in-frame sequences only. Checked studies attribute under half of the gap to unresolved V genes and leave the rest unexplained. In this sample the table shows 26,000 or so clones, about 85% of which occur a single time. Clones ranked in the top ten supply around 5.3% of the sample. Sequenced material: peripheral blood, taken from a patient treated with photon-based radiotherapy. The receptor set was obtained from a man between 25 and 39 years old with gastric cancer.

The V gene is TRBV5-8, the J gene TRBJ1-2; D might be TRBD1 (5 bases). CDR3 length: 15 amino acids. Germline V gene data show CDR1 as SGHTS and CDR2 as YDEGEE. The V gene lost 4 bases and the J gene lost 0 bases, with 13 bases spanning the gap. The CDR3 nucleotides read TGTGCCAGCAGCCAATGGGACGGAGCTAACTATGGCTACACCTTC. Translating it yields CASSQWDGANYGYTF.

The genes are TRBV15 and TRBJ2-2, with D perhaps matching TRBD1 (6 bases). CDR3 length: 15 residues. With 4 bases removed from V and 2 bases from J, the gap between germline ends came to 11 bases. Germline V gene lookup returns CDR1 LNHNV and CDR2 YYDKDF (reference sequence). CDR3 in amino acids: CATSKATGNTGELFF. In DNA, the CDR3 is TGTGCCACCAGCAAAGCGACAGGCAACACCGGGGAGCTGTTTTTT.

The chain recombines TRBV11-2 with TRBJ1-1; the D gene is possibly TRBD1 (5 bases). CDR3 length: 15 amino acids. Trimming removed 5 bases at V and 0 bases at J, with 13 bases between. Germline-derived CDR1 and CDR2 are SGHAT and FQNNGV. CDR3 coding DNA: TGTGCCAGCAGCGGGGGAATCAGTGTGAACACTGAAGCTTTCTTT. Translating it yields CASSGGISVNTEAFF.

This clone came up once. The CDR3 is CASSLYLSDNEQFF. Written as DNA, the CDR3 is TGTGCCAGCAGCTTATATCTGTCGGACAATGAGCAGTTCTTC. V is TRBV7-8 and J is TRBJ2-1; unclear D gene. Trimming removed 2 bases from V and 5 bases from J, with 10 bases in between. This CDR3 spans 14 amino acids. The germline V gene has CDR1 SGHVS and CDR2 FQNEAQ.

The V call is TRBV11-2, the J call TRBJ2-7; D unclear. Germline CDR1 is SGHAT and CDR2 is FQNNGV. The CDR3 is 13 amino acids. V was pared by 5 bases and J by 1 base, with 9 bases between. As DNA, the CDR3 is TGTGCCAGCAGCACTCAGGAGTCCTACGAGCAGTACTTC. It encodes CASSTQESYEQYF.

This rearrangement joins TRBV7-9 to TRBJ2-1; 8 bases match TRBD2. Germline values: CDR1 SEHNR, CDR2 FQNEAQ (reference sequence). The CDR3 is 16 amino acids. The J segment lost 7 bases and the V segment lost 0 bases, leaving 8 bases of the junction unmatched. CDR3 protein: CASSLATSGSGNEQFF. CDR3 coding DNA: TGTGCCAGCAGCTTAGCAACGAGCGGGAGTGGGAATGAGCAGTTCTTC.

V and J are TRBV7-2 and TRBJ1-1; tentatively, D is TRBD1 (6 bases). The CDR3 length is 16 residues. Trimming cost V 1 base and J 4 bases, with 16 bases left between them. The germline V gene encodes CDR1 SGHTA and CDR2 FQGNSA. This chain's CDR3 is CASSLGDRSVGTEAFF. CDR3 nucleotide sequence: TGTGCCAGCAGCTTAGGTGACAGGTCCGTGGGCACTGAAGCTTTCTTT.

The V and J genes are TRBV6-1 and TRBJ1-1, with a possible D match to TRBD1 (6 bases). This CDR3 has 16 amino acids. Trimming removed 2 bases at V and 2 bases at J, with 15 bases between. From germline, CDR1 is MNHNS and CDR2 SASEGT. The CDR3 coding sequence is TGTGCCAGCAGTGAAATTATCAGGGGTGACAACACTGAAGCTTTCTTT. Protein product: CASSEIIRGDNTEAFF.

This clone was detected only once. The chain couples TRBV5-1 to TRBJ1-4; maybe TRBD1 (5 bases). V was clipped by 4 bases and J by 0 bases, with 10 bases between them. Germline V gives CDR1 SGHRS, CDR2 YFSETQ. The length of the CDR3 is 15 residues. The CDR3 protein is CASSEDRATNEKLFF. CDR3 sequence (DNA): TGCGCCAGCAGCGAAGACAGAGCAACTAATGAAAAACTGTTTTTT.

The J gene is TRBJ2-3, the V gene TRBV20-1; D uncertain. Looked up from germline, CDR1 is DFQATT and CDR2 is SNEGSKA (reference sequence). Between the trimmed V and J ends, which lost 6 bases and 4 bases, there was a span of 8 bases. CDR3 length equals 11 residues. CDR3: CSAIGADTQYF. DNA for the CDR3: TGCAGTGCCATTGGTGCAGATACGCAGTATTTT.

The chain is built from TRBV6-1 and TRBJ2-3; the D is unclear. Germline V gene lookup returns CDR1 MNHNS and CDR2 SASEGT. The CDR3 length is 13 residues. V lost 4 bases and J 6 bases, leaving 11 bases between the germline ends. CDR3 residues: CASSVIRPDTQYF. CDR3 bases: TGTGCCAGCAGTGTGATCCGACCCGATACGCAGTATTTT.

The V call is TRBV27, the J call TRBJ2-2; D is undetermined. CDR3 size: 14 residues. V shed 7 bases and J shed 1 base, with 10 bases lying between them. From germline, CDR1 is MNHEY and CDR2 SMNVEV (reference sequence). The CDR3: CASKMWGNTGELFF. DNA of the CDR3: TGTGCCAGCAAGATGTGGGGGAACACCGGGGAGCTGTTTTTT.

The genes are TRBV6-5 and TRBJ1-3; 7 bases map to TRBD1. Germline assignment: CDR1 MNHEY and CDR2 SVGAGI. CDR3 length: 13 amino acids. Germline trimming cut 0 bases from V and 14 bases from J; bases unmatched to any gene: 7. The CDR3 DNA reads TGTGCCAGCAGTTACTCGGCGATAGGGGGCCTATATTTT. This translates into CASSYSAIGGLYF.

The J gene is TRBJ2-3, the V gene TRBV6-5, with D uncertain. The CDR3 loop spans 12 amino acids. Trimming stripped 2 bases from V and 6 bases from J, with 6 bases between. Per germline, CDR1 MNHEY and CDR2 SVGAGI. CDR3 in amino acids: CASSYVMDTQYF. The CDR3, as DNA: TGTGCCAGCAGTTACGTCATGGATACGCAGTATTTT.

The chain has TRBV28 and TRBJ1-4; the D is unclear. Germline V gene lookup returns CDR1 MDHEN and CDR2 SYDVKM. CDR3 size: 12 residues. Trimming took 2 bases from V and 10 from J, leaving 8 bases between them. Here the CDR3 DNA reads TGTGCCAGCAGTTTAAGTGAGGGAAAACTGTTTTTT. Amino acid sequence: CASSLSEGKLFF.

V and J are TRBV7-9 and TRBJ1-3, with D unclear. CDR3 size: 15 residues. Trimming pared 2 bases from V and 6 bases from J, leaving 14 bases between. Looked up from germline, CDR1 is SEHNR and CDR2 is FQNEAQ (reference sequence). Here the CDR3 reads CASSLPNREQNTIYF. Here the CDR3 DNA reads TGTGCCAGCAGCTTACCCAACCGGGAGCAAAACACCATATATTTT.

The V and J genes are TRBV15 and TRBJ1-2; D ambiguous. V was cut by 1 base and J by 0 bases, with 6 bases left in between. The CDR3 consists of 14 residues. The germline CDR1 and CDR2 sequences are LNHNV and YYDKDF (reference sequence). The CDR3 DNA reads TGTGCCACCAGCAGAGGGTGGACTAACTATGGCTACACCTTC. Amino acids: CATSRGWTNYGYTF. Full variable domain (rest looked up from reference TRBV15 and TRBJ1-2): DAMVIQNPRYQVTQFGKPVTLSCSQTLNHNVMYWYQQKSSQAPKLLFHYYDKDFNNEADTPDNFQSRRPNTSFCFLDIRSPGLGDTAMYLCATSRGWTNYGYTFGSGTRLTVV.

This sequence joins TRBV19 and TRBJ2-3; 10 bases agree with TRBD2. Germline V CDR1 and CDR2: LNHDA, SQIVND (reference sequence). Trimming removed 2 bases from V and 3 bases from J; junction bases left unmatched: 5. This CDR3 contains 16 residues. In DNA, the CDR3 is TGTGCCAGTAGTATACTAGCGGGAGAGGTTACAGATACGCAGTATTTT. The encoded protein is CASSILAGEVTDTQYF.

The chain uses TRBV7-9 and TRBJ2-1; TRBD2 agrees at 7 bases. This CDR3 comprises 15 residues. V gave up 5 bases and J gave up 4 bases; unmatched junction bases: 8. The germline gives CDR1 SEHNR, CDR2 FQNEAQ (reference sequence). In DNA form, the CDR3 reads TGTGCCAGCAGCCAGGTGCTAGCGGAGTACAATGAGCAGTTCTTC. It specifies CASSQVLAEYNEQFF. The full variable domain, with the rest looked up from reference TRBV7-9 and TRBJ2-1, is DTGVSQNPRHKITKRGQNVTFRCDPISEHNRLYWYRQTLGQGPEFLTYFQNEAQLEKSRLLSDRFSAERPKGSFSTLEIQRTEQGDSAMYLCASSQVLAEYNEQFFGPGTRLTVL.

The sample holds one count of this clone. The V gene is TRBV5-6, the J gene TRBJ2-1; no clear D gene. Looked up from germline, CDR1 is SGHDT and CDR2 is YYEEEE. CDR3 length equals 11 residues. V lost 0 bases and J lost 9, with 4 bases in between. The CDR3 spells CASSLVSEQFF. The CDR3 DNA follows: TGTGCCAGCAGCTTGGTTAGTGAGCAGTTCTTC.

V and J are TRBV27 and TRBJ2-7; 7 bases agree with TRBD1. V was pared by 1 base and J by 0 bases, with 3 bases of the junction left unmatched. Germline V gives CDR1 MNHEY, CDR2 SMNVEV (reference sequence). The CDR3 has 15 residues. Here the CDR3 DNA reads TGTGCCAGCAGTTTATTGGGGACAGACTCCTACGAGCAGTACTTC. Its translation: CASSLLGTDSYEQYF.

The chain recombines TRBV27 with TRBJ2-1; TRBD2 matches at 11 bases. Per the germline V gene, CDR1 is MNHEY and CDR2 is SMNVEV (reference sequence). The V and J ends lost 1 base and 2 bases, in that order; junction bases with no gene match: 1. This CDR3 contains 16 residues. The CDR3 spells CASSLWGLAAYNEQFF. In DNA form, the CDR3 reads TGTGCCAGCAGTTTATGGGGACTAGCGGCCTACAATGAGCAGTTCTTC.

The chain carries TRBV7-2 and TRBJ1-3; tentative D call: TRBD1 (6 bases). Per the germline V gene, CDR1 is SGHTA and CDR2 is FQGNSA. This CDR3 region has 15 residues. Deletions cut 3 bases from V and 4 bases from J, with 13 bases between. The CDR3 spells CASSFFRQEGNTIYF. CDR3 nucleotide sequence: TGTGCCAGCAGCTTTTTTCGACAGGAAGGAAACACCATATATTTT.

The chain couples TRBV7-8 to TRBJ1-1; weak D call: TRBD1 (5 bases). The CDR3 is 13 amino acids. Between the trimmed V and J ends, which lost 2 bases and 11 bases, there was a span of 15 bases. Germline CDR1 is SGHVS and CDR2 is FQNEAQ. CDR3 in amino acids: CASSLNPLRGAFF. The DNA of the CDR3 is TGTGCCAGCAGCTTAAATCCTCTGCGGGGGGCTTTCTTT.

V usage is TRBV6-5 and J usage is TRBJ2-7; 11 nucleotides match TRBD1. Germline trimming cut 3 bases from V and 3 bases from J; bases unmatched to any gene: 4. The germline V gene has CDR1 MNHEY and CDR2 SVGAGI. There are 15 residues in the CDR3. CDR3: CASSYAGTGGYEQYF. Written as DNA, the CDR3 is TGTGCCAGCAGTTATGCCGGGACAGGGGGCTACGAGCAGTACTTC.

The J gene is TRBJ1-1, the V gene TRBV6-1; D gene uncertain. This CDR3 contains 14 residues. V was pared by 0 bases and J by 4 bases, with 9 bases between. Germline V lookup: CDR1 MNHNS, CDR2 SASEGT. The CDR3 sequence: CASSEAGISTEAFF. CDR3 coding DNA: TGTGCCAGCAGTGAAGCAGGGATTAGCACTGAAGCTTTCTTT.

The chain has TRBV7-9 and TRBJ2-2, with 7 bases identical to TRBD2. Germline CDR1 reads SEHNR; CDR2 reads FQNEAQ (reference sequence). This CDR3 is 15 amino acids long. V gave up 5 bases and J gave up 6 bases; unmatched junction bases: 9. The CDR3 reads CASSPRTSWAGELFF. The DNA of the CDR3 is TGTGCCAGCAGCCCCCGGACTAGTTGGGCCGGGGAGCTGTTTTTT.

The CDR3 region is CASSARDTYEQYF. CDR3 bases: TGTGCCAGCAGTGCCAGGGACACCTACGAGCAGTACTTC. The rearrangement joins TRBV27 to TRBJ2-7, with D perhaps TRBD1 (6 bases). Germline loops: CDR1 MNHEY, CDR2 SMNVEV (reference sequence). The CDR3 has 13 amino acids. The V gene lost 5 bases and the J gene lost 2 bases, with 10 bases spanning the gap.

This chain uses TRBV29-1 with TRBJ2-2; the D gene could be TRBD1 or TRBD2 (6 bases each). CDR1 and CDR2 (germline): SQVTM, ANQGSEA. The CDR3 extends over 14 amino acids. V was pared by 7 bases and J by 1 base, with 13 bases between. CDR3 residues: CSALGGENTGELFF. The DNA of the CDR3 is TGCAGCGCCTTGGGGGGCGAGAACACCGGGGAGCTGTTTTTT.

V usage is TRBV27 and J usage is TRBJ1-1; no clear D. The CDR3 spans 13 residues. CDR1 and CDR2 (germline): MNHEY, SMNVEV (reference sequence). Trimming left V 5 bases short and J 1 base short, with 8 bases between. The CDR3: CASSKIRNTEAFF. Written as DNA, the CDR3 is TGTGCCAGCAGTAAAATAAGGAACACTGAAGCTTTCTTT.

CDR3 in DNA: TGCAGCGCTCGGGACAGTAACACTGAAGCTTTCTTT. The encoded protein is CSARDSNTEAFF. The J gene is TRBJ1-1, the V gene TRBV29-1, with TRBD1 identical over 7 bases. The ends lost 7 bases at V and 2 bases at J; junction bases unmatched: 4. The V gene's germline CDR1 is SQVTM and CDR2 ANQGSEA. The CDR3 runs 12 residues.

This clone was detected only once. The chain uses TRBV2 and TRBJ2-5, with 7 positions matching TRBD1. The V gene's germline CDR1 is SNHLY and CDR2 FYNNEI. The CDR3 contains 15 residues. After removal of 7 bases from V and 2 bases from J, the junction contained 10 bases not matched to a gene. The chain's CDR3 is CASISTGILQETQYF. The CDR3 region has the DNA TGTGCCAGCATTTCGACAGGGATACTACAAGAGACCCAGTACTTC.